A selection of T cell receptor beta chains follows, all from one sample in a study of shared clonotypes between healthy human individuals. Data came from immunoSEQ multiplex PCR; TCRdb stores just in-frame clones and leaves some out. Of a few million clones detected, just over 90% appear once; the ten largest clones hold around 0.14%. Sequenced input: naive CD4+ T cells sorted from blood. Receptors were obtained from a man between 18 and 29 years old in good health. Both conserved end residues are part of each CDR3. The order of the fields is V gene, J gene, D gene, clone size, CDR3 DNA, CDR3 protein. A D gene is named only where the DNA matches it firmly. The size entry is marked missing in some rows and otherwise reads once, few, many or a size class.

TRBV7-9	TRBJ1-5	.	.	TGTGCCAGCAGCTTATCCGGAGAAAATCAGCCCCAGCATTTT	CASSLSGENQPQHF
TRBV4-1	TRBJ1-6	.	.	TGCGCCAGCAGCCAAGTCGCGGGGGGCGCTTTCTATAATTCACCCCTCCACTTT	CASSQVAGGAFYNSPLHF
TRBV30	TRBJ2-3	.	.	TGTGCCTGGAGAATCGCGAGCACAGATACGCAGTATTTT	CAWRIASTDTQYF
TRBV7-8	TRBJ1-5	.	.	TGTGCCAGCAGCTTAGTGAGAGGGCTGGGCAATCAGCCCCAGCATTTT	CASSLVRGLGNQPQHF
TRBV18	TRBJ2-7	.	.	TGTGCCAGCTCACCAGGCCCCCCAGAAACCTACGAGCAGTACTTC	CASSPGPPETYEQYF
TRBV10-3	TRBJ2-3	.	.	TGTGCCATCAGCTGGAAAGATACGCAGTATTTT	CAISWKDTQYF
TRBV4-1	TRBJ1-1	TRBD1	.	TGCGCCAGCAGCCAATTGAAAGGACAGGGGTCCACTGAAGCTTTCTTT	CASSQLKGQGSTEAFF
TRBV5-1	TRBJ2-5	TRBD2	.	TGCGCCAGCAGCTTGGTCTCTAGCGGGGGACAAGAGACCCAGTACTTC	CASSLVSSGGQETQYF
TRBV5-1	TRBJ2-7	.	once	TGCGCCAGCAGGCCCGGGCTAGCATACGAGCAGTACTTC	CASRPGLAYEQYF
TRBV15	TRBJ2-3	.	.	TGTGCCACTGGCTCCGGGCCGAGCACAGATACGCAGTATTTT	CATGSGPSTDTQYF
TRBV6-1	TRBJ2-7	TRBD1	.	TGTGCCAGCAGCCAACTCGACAGGGTGTTGGGCGAGCAGTACTTC	CASSQLDRVLGEQYF
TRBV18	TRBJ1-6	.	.	TGTGCCAGCTCACCGGGAGAGGGTTATAATTCACCCCTCCACTTT	CASSPGEGYNSPLHF
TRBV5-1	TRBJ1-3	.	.	TGCGCCAGCAGCCTGTACGACAAGTCCTCTGGAAACACCATATATTTT	CASSLYDKSSGNTIYF
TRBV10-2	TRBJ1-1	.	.	TGCGCCAGCATCCGACCCGGGGGGGCAGCTATGAACACTGAAGCTTTCTTT	CASIRPGGAAMNTEAFF
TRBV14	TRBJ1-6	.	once	TGTGCCAGCAGCCAAGAAGCGTCCTCACCCCTCCACTTT	CASSQEASSPLHF
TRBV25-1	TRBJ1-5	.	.	TGTGCCAGCAGAGAGACAGGTAGCAATCAGCCCCAGCATTTT	CASRETGSNQPQHF
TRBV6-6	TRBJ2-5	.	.	TGTGCCAGCAGTTATAATCAGGACAGCCAAGAGACCCAGTACTTC	CASSYNQDSQETQYF
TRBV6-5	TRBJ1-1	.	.	TGTGCCAGTATTGGGGTTGGGCGGGCTGAAGCTTTCTTT	CASIGVGRAEAFF
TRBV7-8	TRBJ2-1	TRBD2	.	TGTGCCAGCAGCCCGCGACTAGCGGGGGGGCGTGAGCAGTTCTTC	CASSPRLAGGREQFF
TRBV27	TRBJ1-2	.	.	TGTGCCAGCAGTTTATCGGTTGCCAGTGCTAACTATGGCTACACCTTC	CASSLSVASANYGYTF
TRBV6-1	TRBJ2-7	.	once	TGTGCCAGCAGTTTACACCGGACAGTTGTTGCCGAGCAGTACTTC	CASSLHRTVVAEQYF
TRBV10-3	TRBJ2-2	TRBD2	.	TGTGCCATCAGTGACCGCTTAACTAGCGGGGGTAACACCGGGGAGCTGTTTTTT	CAISDRLTSGGNTGELFF
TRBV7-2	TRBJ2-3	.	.	TGTGCCAGCAGCTTCGTTGCCTCCGCTAGTGGCCTCCCAGATACGCAGTATTTT	CASSFVASASGLPDTQYF
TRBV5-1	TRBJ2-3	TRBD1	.	TGCGCCAGCAGGCCGGGACAGGGGGCGGAAGATACGCAGTATTTT	CASRPGQGAEDTQYF
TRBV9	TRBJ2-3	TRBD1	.	TGTGCCAGCAGCCGGGACAGGGGTAAATCGGATACGCAGTATTTT	CASSRDRGKSDTQYF
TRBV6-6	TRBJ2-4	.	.	TGTGCCAGCAGTTACTCCCGCGGAGTAGCCAAAAACATTCAGTACTTC	CASSYSRGVAKNIQYF
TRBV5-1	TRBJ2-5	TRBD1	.	TGCGCCAGCAGCTTGCAACCGGCAGGGGGACAAGAGACCCAGTACTTC	CASSLQPAGGQETQYF
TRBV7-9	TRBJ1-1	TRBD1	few	TGTGCCAGCAGCGCAGTACAGGGGGTTACTGAAGCTTTCTTT	CASSAVQGVTEAFF
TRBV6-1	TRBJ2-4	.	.	TGTGCCAGCGGCGAATTAGCCAAAAACATTCAGTACTTC	CASGELAKNIQYF
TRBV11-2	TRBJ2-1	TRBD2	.	TGTGCCAGCGGAAAAGCGGGAGTGGGTGAGCAGTTCTTC	CASGKAGVGEQFF
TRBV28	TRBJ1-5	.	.	TGTGCCAGCAGTGCCCCGAGCAATCAGCCCCAGCATTTT	CASSAPSNQPQHF
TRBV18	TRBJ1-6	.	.	TGTGCCAGCTCACCACCTACCGGGACGGCGGTCTCACCCCTCCACTTT	CASSPPTGTAVSPLHF
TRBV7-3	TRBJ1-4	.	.	TGTGCCAGCAGTCCCGGGCCTAATGAAAAACTGTTTTTT	CASSPGPNEKLFF
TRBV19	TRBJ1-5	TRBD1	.	TGTGCCAGTAACCCGGGACAGGGGGCGGGTGAGGGCAATCAGCCCCAGCATTTT	CASNPGQGAGEGNQPQHF
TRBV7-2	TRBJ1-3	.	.	TGTGCCAGCAGCTGGCTCTCCGGAAACACCATATATTTT	CASSWLSGNTIYF
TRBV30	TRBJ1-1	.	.	TGTGCCTGGAGTCGACAGGTTATGAACACTGAAGCTTTCTTT	CAWSRQVMNTEAFF
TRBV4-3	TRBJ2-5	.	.	TGCGCCAGCAGCCCCCAGGTGGGGGCCGGACAGACCCAGTACTTC	CASSPQVGAGQTQYF
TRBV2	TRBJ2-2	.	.	TGTGCCAGCAGGGCCGGGGCCAAGGGCGGGGAGCTGTTTTTT	CASRAGAKGGELFF
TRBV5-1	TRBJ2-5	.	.	TGCGCCAGCAGCCGACTTGGGGACTCCGAAGAGACCCAGTACTTC	CASSRLGDSEETQYF
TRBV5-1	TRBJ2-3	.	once	TGCGCCAGCAGCTTGATAACAGGGAGCACAGATACGCAGTATTTT	CASSLITGSTDTQYF
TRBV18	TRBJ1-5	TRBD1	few	TGTGCCAGCTCACCGGGACAGGGGAATCAGCCCCAGCATTTT	CASSPGQGNQPQHF
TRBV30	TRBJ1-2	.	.	TGTGCCTGGAGTGTATACGGCGATGGCTACACCTTC	CAWSVYGDGYTF
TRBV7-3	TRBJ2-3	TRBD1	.	TGTGCCAGCAGCCGTACAGGGGCAGGAGATACGCAGTATTTT	CASSRTGAGDTQYF
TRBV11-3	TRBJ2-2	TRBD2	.	TGTGCCAGCAGACCCACAGGACTAGCGGACCTCACCGGGGAGCTGTTTTTT	CASRPTGLADLTGELFF
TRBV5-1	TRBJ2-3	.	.	TGCGCCAGCAGCCCCTTTGCGGGCACCACAGATACGCAGTATTTT	CASSPFAGTTDTQYF
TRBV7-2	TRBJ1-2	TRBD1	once	TGTGCCAGCAGCTTAGCCAGGGACAGCATAAAGGCTAACTATGGCTACACCTTC	CASSLARDSIKANYGYTF
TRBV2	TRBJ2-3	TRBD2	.	TGTGCCATAACCACCAGCGGGAAGGCTACAGATACGCAGTATTTT	CAITTSGKATDTQYF
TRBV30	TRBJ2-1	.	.	TGTGCCTGGAACGGTGCGGAGGCAGTACTTTTACAACCCTACAATGAGCAGTTCTTC	CAWNGAEAVLLQPYNEQFF
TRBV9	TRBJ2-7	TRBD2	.	TGTGCCAGCAGCAGAACTAGCGGGAGTTACGAGCAGTACTTC	CASSRTSGSYEQYF
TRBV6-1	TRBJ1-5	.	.	TGTGCCAGCAGTGAAAAGGAGGGAAACAGACGACATTTT	CASSEKEGNRRHF
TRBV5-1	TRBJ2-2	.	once	TGCGCCAGCAGCATTAACACGCCCTCGAACACCGGGGAGCTGTTTTTT	CASSINTPSNTGELFF
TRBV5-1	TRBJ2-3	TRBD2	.	TGCGCCAGCAGCCCACCCTTGGGCGGGGGGGTTCCAGATACGCAGTATTTT	CASSPPLGGGVPDTQYF